This T cell receptor beta chain was found in a study of cytomegalovirus exposure and HLA in healthy donors. As for the study in general: Out of 150 million to 200 million T cells, an earlier analysis found 117 million unique TCR beta sequences in total. Findings and caveats of the study: For cytomegalovirus status, the classifier reportedly gave diagnoses with high specificity and sensitivity.

Primers: 60 Vbeta forward and 13 Jbeta reverse. Clones were read by immunoSEQ multiplex PCR, and TCRdb kept only the in-frame ones, dropping some. The sample records tens of thousands of clones, about 73% being singletons. As regards this clone: The target antigen is unknown.

Germline V CDR1 and CDR2: SEHNR, FQNEAQ (reference sequence). Trimming cost V 7 bases and J 8 bases; bases outside gene matches: 12. This CDR3 comprises 15 residues. Sequencing was carried out using PBMCs. This TCR derives from a woman aged 40 to 50 in good health and CMV-seropositive. V gene TRBV7-9 combines with J gene TRBJ1-2, with TRBD1 matching 11 bases. The DNA for the CDR3 is TGTGCCAGCATAAAAGGGGACAGGGGGATTAAAGGCTACACCTTC. Translated: CASIKGDRGIKGYTF. The entire variable domain, with the rest obtained from reference TRBV7-9 and TRBJ1-2, is as follows: DTGVSQNPRHKITKRGQNVTFRCDPISEHNRLYWYRQTLGQGPEFLTYFQNEAQLEKSRLLSDRFSAERPKGSFSTLEIQRTEQGDSAMYLCASIKGDRGIKGYTFGSGTRLTVV.